These T cell receptor beta chains were read from a single sample in a study of CD8 T cells in Susac syndrome. TCRdb analysed the immunoSEQ multiplex PCR reads with MiXCR anew, one entry per CDR3 protein. The data contain about 200,000 distinct CDR3 sequences, more than 90% of them singletons. Sequenced sample: CD4+ T cells from PBMCs. The receptors come from a human donor with multiple sclerosis. Both conserved end residues are part of each CDR3. A D gene is named only where the DNA matches it firmly. Size values are once, few and many counts, or a class for expanded clones, and some rows have none.

d_call | clone_size | j_call | v_call | cdr3_nt | cdr3_aa
. | . | TRBJ1-6 | TRBV7-8 | TGTGCCAGCAGCCCAGCACTCTATAATTCACCCCTCCACTTT | CASSPALYNSPLHF
TRBD2 | . | TRBJ2-3 | TRBV7-2 | TGTGCCAGCAGCCGAGCGGGGACTAGCACAGATACGCAGTATTTT | CASSRAGTSTDTQYF
TRBD1 | . | TRBJ1-5 | TRBV6-1 | TGTGCCAGCAGAGAAGGGGGCAACGGCAATCAGCCCCAGCATTTT | CASREGGNGNQPQHF
. | . | TRBJ2-5 | TRBV9 | TGTGCCAGCAGCGTCGCCGGGACAACGCAAGAGACCCAGTACTTC | CASSVAGTTQETQYF
. | . | TRBJ2-5 | TRBV12-3/TRBV12-4 | TGTGCCAGCAGTCGGAGACAAGAGACCCAGTACTTC | CASSRRQETQYF
TRBD2 | . | TRBJ2-5 | TRBV4-3 | TGCGCCAGCAGCCGAGATAGCGGGGGGGCCAGAGAGACCCAGTACTTC | CASSRDSGGARETQYF
TRBD2 | . | TRBJ2-4 | TRBV29-1 | TGCAGCGTGGCCGAAAGGGGAGGGGCCAAAAACATTCAGTACTTC | CSVAERGGAKNIQYF
. | . | TRBJ1-5 | TRBV7-2 | TGTGCCAGCAGCTTCGACGCCGGTCAGCCCCAGCATTTT | CASSFDAGQPQHF
. | . | TRBJ2-2 | TRBV4-3 | TGCGCCAGCAGCCAAGATCGAGGGGGTGGGCTGTTTTTT | CASSQDRGGGLFF
. | . | TRBJ2-7 | TRBV6-2/TRBV6-3 | TGTGCCAGCAGATCGACAGCGCGGGTAAGAAAGGACGAGCAGTACTTC | CASRSTARVRKDEQYF
. | once | TRBJ2-3 | TRBV7-8 | TGTGCCAGCAGCTTAGAAAGGGTTTGGTCAGATACGCAGTATTTT | CASSLERVWSDTQYF
. | . | TRBJ1-2 | TRBV15 | TGTGCCACCAGCAGAGGGCAGGGGAGGTACTATGGCTACACCTTC | CATSRGQGRYYGYTF
TRBD1 | . | TRBJ1-2 | TRBV20-1 | TGCAGTGCTAGAGTTCCAGGACAGGGGCAAGGCTACACCTTC | CSARVPGQGQGYTF
. | . | TRBJ2-5 | TRBV10-3 | TGTGCCATCAGTGAAGGGGCGCTAGCTTACCCCCAAGAGACCCAGTACTTC | CAISEGALAYPQETQYF
. | . | TRBJ2-2 | TRBV15 | TGTGCCACCAGCAGAGGAGGGGTTACCGGGGAGCTGTTTTTT | CATSRGGVTGELFF
. | once | TRBJ1-5 | TRBV3-1 | TGTGCCAGCAGCCAATGGAGGCGGGCCAATCAGCCCCAGCATTTT | CASSQWRRANQPQHF
. | few | TRBJ2-7 | TRBV7-6 | TGTGCCAGCAGCTTAGTGGCGAGCAGCTACGAGCAGTACTTC | CASSLVASSYEQYF
TRBD1 | . | TRBJ2-7 | TRBV9 | TGTGCCAGCAGCGTAGTCGACAGGGGTGGCGAGCAGTACTTC | CASSVVDRGGEQYF
. | . | TRBJ2-3 | TRBV2 | TGTGCCAGCAGTGACGGGCGGGGGCTGACAGATACGCAGTATTTT | CASSDGRGLTDTQYF
. | . | TRBJ1-6 | TRBV6-5 | TGTGCCACTCAAACAGGGCAGTATTCACCCCTCCACTTT | CATQTGQYSPLHF
. | . | TRBJ2-3 | TRBV20-1 | TGCAGTGCTAGTCGCAGGAACCCCACAGATACGCAGTATTTT | CSASRRNPTDTQYF
TRBD2 | . | TRBJ2-5 | TRBV3-1 | TGTGCCAGCAGCCATGCTATAGCGGGGCGAGAGACCCAGTACTTC | CASSHAIAGRETQYF
. | . | TRBJ1-1 | TRBV2 | TGTGCCAGTAGTGAACAGGGGAACACTGAAGCTTTCTTT | CASSEQGNTEAFF
. | . | TRBJ2-5 | TRBV29-1 | TGCAGCGTTGAGCCAAGGTGGGCAGGTGGGGCCCAAGAGACCCAGTACTTC | CSVEPRWAGGAQETQYF
. | . | TRBJ1-1 | TRBV5-1 | TGCGCCAGCACCGAGATGCAGGGGATCTCTGAAGCTTTCTTT | CASTEMQGISEAFF
. | . | TRBJ2-3 | TRBV5-4 | TGTGCCAGCAGCTCGACGGGGGGCGTTACAGATACGCAGTATTTT | CASSSTGGVTDTQYF
. | . | TRBJ2-1 | TRBV20-1 | TGCAGTGCTGAACGACCCAGCTCCTACAATGAGCAGTTCTTC | CSAERPSSYNEQFF
TRBD1 | . | TRBJ1-5 | TRBV6-5 | TGTGCCAGCAGCAAAGGACAGGTTAGCAATCAGCCCCAGCATTTT | CASSKGQVSNQPQHF
. | . | TRBJ1-5 | TRBV20-1 | TGCAGTGCTAGAGTCCCGGGGGCAGGCAATCAGCCCCAGCATTTT | CSARVPGAGNQPQHF
. | . | TRBJ1-5 | TRBV9 | TGTGCCAGCAGCGCCAATGACGGAGAGCCCCAGCATTTT | CASSANDGEPQHF
. | . | TRBJ2-3 | TRBV30 | TGTGCCTGGAGTGTAACGTCGATCACGCGGGTGGATACGCAGTATTTT | CAWSVTSITRVDTQYF
. | . | TRBJ2-7 | TRBV29-1 | TGCAGCGTTCTAACATCCTACGAGCAGTACTTC | CSVLTSYEQYF
. | . | TRBJ2-7 | TRBV20-1 | TGCAGTGCTAGAGATTTGTCCAGGGATGGCTACGAGCAGTACTTC | CSARDLSRDGYEQYF
. | . | TRBJ2-5 | TRBV11-3 | TGTGCCAGCAGCTTAGACGGCAGGGCTGTGGAGACCCAGTACTTC | CASSLDGRAVETQYF
. | . | TRBJ1-1 | TRBV12-3/TRBV12-4 | TGTGCCAGCAGTTTCGCCGCCACTGAAGCTTTCTTT | CASSFAATEAFF
TRBD2 | . | TRBJ2-7 | TRBV3-1 | TGTGCCAGCAGCCCCATCCTAGCGGGGGGGAGTGAGCAGTACTTC | CASSPILAGGSEQYF
TRBD1 | . | TRBJ1-4 | TRBV30 | TGTGCCTGGAGTGGACGTTCAGGGGGGGATGAAAAACTGTTTTTT | CAWSGRSGGDEKLFF
. | . | TRBJ2-3 | TRBV11-3 | TGTGCCAGCAGCCTCCGGGGAGGGGGTTACGGCTCCTCAGATACGCAGTATTTT | CASSLRGGGYGSSDTQYF